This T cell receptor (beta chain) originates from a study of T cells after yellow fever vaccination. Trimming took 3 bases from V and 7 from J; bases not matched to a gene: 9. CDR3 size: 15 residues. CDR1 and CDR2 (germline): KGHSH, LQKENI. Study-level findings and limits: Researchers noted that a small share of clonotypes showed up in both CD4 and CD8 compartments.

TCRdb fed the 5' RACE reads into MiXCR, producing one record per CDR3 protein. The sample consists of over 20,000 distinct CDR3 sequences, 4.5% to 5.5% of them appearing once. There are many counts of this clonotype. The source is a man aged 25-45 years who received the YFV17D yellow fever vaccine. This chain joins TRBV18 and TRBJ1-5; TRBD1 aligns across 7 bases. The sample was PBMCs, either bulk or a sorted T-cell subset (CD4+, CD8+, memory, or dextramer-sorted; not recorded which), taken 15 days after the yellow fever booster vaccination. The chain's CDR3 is CASSPSATGNQPQHF. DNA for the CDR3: TGTGCCAGCTCACCTTCCGCGACAGGGAACCAGCCCCAGCATTTT.